Below, 18 T cell receptor beta chains from the same sample are listed, as sequenced in a study of T cells in Graves' hyperthyroidism and ophthalmopathy (dated by TCRdb to about 2019). The library was made by multiplex PCR. The sequencer was an Illumina HiSeq 2000. The TCR beta CDR3 regions were amplified from the RNA transcripts. The first round of RT-PCR for the TCR CDR3 was performed with the HTBI primer set and the Qiagen OneStep RT-PCR kit. The public reads were reanalyzed by TCRdb: fastp trimming at Q25, MiXCR alignment, in-frame beta chains only. CDR3 protein sequences are deduplicated, and each keeps its most common genes and DNA. Here the sample has 400,000 to 600,000 distinct CDR3 sequences; 20% to 25% occur a single time. About 26% of the sample is taken by the ten largest. Material for sequencing was blood. The receptors shown here come from a man aged 18 to 29 with Graves' hyperthyroidism.

In this sample, this clonotype turned up many times. The chain carries TRBV28 and TRBJ2-2; D is perhaps TRBD2 (5 bases). The CDR3 is 15 amino acids. Germline loops: CDR1 MDHEN, CDR2 SYDVKM. V was pared by 7 bases and J by 5 bases, with 17 bases between. CDR3: CASTSPPPGTGELFF. As DNA, the CDR3 is TGTGCCAGCACCTCGCCCCCGCCGGGGACCGGGGAGCTGTTTTTT.

This clonotype was counted at least ten times. The gene calls are TRBV19 and TRBJ1-5; D gene unclear. V was shortened by 5 bases and J by 9 bases, with 14 bases between the two germline ends. The CDR3 runs to 13 residues. CDR1 and CDR2 from the germline V gene are LNHDA and SQIVND (reference sequence). CDR3 sequence: CASSGAPGSPQHF. The CDR3 coding sequence is TGTGCCAGTAGTGGTGCCCCAGGATCGCCCCAGCATTTT.

The chain carries TRBV11-2 and TRBJ2-7; D is uncertain. The germline V gene encodes CDR1 SGHAT and CDR2 FQNNGV. CDR3 length: 14 amino acids. Between the trimmed V and J ends, which lost 1 base and 7 bases, there was a span of 14 bases. This CDR3 is CASSLVAPQREQYF. CDR3 in DNA: TGTGCCAGCAGCTTAGTGGCTCCCCAGAGGGAGCAGTACTTC.

This clonotype was recorded many times. The DNA of the CDR3 is TGTGCCAGCAGCGAGTACCGCACTGAAGCTTTCTTT. Amino acid sequence: CASSEYRTEAFF. The gene calls are TRBV2 and TRBJ1-1; D remains ambiguous. CDR3 length: 12 amino acids. V lost 6 bases to trimming and J lost 4 bases, with 9 bases between them. Looked up from germline, CDR1 is SNHLY and CDR2 is FYNNEI. The full variable domain, completed using reference TRBV2 and TRBJ1-1, is EPEVTQTPSHQVTQMGQEVILRCVPISNHLYFYWYRQILGQKVEFLVSFYNNEISEKSEIFDDQFSVERPDGSNFTLKIRSTKLEDSAMYFCASSEYRTEAFFGQGTRLTVV.

This chain joins TRBV20-1 and TRBJ2-7; no clear D gene. Germline CDR1 reads DFQATT; CDR2 reads SNEGSKA (reference sequence). The germline V and J ends were trimmed by 4 bases and 4 bases, with 11 bases remaining between them. The CDR3 consists of 12 residues. The CDR3 protein is CSANRALYEQYF. CDR3 nucleotides: TGCAGTGCTAACCGGGCCCTTTACGAGCAGTACTTC.

Many counts were recorded for this clonotype. This chain links TRBV5-1 with TRBJ1-1; a possible D gene is TRBD1 (5 bases). This CDR3 has 15 residues. Trimming shortened V by 0 bases and J by 10 bases, and 19 bases separated the two germline ends. CDR1 is SGHRS and CDR2 is YFSETQ in the germline V gene. This CDR3 reads CASSLDGRVEGGAFF. For the CDR3, the DNA is TGCGCCAGCAGCTTGGATGGCAGGGTTGAGGGTGGAGCTTTCTTT. The full variable domain, completed using reference TRBV5-1 and TRBJ1-1, is KAGVTQTPRYLIKTRGQQVTLSCSPISGHRSVSWYQQTPGQGLQFLFEYFSETQRNKGNFPGRFSGRQFSNSRSEMNVSTLELGDSALYLCASSLDGRVEGGAFFGQGTRLTVV.

This clonotype was seen at least ten times. The rearrangement joins TRBV6-5 to TRBJ1-1; 7 bases match TRBD1. Germline CDR1 and CDR2: MNHEY and SVGAGI. This CDR3 region has 13 residues. Unmatched junction bases numbered 3, after V lost 4 bases and J lost 4 bases. The CDR3 DNA follows: TGTGCCAGCAGTTTCCGACAGGGCACTGAAGCTTTCTTT. It yields the protein CASSFRQGTEAFF.

This clonotype was detected many times. The V call is TRBV4-1, the J call TRBJ1-2; D call uncertain. V was pared by 4 bases and J by 8 bases, with 8 bases between. The CDR3 length is 11 residues. Per the germline V gene, CDR1 is MGHRA and CDR2 is YSYEKL. The CDR3, as DNA: TGCGCCAGCAGCCGAAGACGAGGCTACACCTTC. The encoded protein is CASSRRRGYTF.

The sample holds a few counts of this clonotype. The chain is built from TRBV18 and TRBJ2-7, with D perhaps matching TRBD1 (5 bases). Germline V gene lookup returns CDR1 KGHSH and CDR2 LQKENI. V was shortened by 3 bases and J by 6 bases, with 15 bases between the two germline ends. This CDR3 is built from 14 residues. The CDR3 loop reads CASSPGQGPGEQYF. The CDR3 nucleotides are TGTGCCAGCTCACCGGGGCAGGGCCCCGGCGAGCAGTACTTC.

This chain connects TRBV12-3 or TRBV12-4 to TRBJ2-3; 10 nucleotides agree with TRBD2. V was pared by 6 bases and J by 4 bases, with 13 bases of the junction left unmatched. This CDR3 spans 17 amino acids. The CDR3 sequence: CASSETAGGRFADTQYF. The DNA of the CDR3 is TGTGCCAGCAGCGAAACAGCGGGGGGGAGGTTTGCAGATACGCAGTATTTT.

This clonotype was counted ten times or more. This sequence joins TRBV7-9 and TRBJ1-1, with D unresolved. The CDR3 is 13 residues long. Germline CDR1 is SEHNR and CDR2 is FQNEAQ (reference sequence). The V and J ends lost 5 bases and 4 bases respectively, with 11 bases between them. The DNA for the CDR3 is TGTGCCAGCAGCCCCCCCCACAGCACTGAAGCTTTCTTT. Protein sequence: CASSPPHSTEAFF.

This clonotype was seen repeatedly, ten times or more. CDR3: CASSFRNIGEPQHF. CDR3 sequence (DNA): TGTGCCAGCAGTTTCCGGAATATAGGGGAGCCCCAGCATTTT. This chain uses TRBV27 with TRBJ1-5; the D gene is possibly TRBD1 (5 bases). The V gene's germline CDR1 is MNHEY and CDR2 SMNVEV (reference sequence). The CDR3 sequence is 14 residues long. Trimming shortened V by 3 bases and J by 8 bases, and 14 bases separated the two germline ends.

This chain joins TRBV20-1 and TRBJ2-5; 14 nucleotides align to TRBD2. The CDR3 has 17 amino acids. Per the germline V gene, CDR1 is DFQATT and CDR2 is SNEGSKA (reference sequence). J gave up 1 base and V 3 bases, and 7 bases lay outside the gene matches. The CDR3 sequence: CSAREGLAGVTQETQYF. The CDR3 DNA reads TGCAGTGCTAGGGAGGGACTAGCGGGGGTAACCCAAGAGACCCAGTACTTC.

This clonotype was observed many times. The chain has TRBV20-1 and TRBJ1-1; 7 nucleotides agree with TRBD1. The CDR3 consists of 15 residues. Losses at the gene ends were 3 bases for V and 0 bases for J; bases not matched to a gene: 7. The V gene's germline CDR1 is DFQATT and CDR2 SNEGSKA (reference sequence). This CDR3 reads CSASGTDRMNTEAFF. Here the CDR3 DNA reads TGCAGTGCTAGCGGGACAGACAGAATGAACACTGAAGCTTTCTTT.

The chain uses TRBV2 and TRBJ1-5, with D perhaps TRBD1 (5 bases). Germline CDR1 SNHLY, CDR2 FYNNEI. The CDR3 length is 13 residues. Trimming removed 9 bases at V and 6 bases at J, with 15 bases between. CDR3 sequence: CASEGEKGQPQHF. For the CDR3, the DNA is TGTGCCAGTGAAGGGGAGAAGGGTCAGCCCCAGCATTTT.

This clonotype was counted only a few times. The chain is built from TRBV20-1 and TRBJ2-7; D remains unclear. Trimming left V 6 bases short and J 5 bases short, with 17 bases between. The length of the CDR3 is 13 residues. Germline CDR1 and CDR2: DFQATT and SNEGSKA (reference sequence). CDR3: CSAPDWLRDEQYF. The CDR3 DNA is TGCAGTGCCCCCGACTGGCTTAGGGACGAGCAGTACTTC.

The rearrangement uses TRBV28 and TRBJ2-5; no clear D gene. Germline values: CDR1 MDHEN, CDR2 SYDVKM. The CDR3 is 14 amino acids. The ends were cut back, 3 bases at V and 4 bases at J, with 12 bases in the middle. The CDR3 bases are TGTGCCAGCAGTTTGCGTGAGGAAGGAGAGACCCAGTACTTC. This sequence encodes CASSLREEGETQYF. Variable domain in full (rest from reference TRBV28 and TRBJ2-5): DVKVTQSSRYLVKRTGEKVFLECVQDMDHENMFWYRQDPGLGLRLIYFSYDVKMKEKGDIPEGYSVSREKKERFSLILESASTNQTSMYLCASSLREEGETQYFGPGTRLLVL.

V gene TRBV7-2 combines with J gene TRBJ2-7, with D perhaps assigned TRBD1 or TRBD2 (5 bases each). Germline CDR1 is SGHTA and CDR2 is FQGNSA. The CDR3 loop spans 13 amino acids. The V and J ends lost 2 bases and 7 bases respectively, with 12 bases between them. CDR3 bases: TGTGCCAGCAGCTTACATTCGGGGCGAGAGCAGTACTTC. This gives the protein CASSLHSGREQYF.